This T cell receptor (beta chain) is from a study of read filtering for tumor transcriptome and immune sequencing. Study context: Mean patient age was approximately 66 years, range about 45 to 90; 17 male, 11 to 15 female. After DNase treatment, RNA was made into whole-transcriptome libraries. Whole-study findings and limits: Roughly 80% of IR-seq clonotypes had a single read, yet these held around 4% of reads.

This clonotype appeared many times. The antigen remains unidentified. The CDR3 spans 12 residues. CDR1 is SGHTA and CDR2 is FQGTGA in the germline V gene. Trimming cost V 5 bases and J 8 bases, with 10 bases left between them. The library was built from roughly 400 ng RNA with molecular barcoded adaptors for alpha/delta and beta/gamma chains. One entry per CDR3 protein, called by TCRdb with MiXCR from the reads. The table records 30,000 to 45,000 distinct CDR3 sequences, approximately 14% of them present only once. At the time of active disease, bone marrow was collected from every patient. The chain joins TRBV7-3 to TRBJ2-1, with D unclear. This receptor was identified in a donor at least 40 years old with multiple myeloma. Specimen: a population of CD138-negative cells sorted from bone marrow. This chain's CDR3 is CASSHPSDEQFF. The CDR3 nucleotides are TGTGCCAGCAGCCACCCGTCGGATGAGCAGTTCTTC.